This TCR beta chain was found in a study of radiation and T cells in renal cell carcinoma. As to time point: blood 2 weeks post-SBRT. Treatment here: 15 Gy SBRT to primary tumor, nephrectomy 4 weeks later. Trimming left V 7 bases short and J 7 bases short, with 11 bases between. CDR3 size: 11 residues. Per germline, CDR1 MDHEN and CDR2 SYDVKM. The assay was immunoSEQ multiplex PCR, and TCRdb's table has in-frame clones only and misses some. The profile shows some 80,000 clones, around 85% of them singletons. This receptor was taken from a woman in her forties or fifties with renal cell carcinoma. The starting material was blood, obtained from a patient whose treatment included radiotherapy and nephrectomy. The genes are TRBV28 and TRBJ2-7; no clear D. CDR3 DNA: TGTGCCAGCACCCTACGCCAGGAGCAGTACTTC. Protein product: CASTLRQEQYF.